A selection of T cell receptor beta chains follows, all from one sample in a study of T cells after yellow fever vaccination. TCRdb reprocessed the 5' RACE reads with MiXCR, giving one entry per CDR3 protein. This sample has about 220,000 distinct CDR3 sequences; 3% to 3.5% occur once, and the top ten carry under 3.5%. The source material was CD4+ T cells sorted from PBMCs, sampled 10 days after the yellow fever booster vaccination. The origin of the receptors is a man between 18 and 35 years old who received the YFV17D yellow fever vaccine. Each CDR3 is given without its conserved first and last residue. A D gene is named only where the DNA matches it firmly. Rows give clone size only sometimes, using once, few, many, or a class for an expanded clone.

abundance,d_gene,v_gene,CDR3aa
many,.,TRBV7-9,ASSPSGNTEAF
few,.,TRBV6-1,ASKSINYGYT
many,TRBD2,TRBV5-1,ASSLETSPYEQY
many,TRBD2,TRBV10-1,ASSVERGRTDTQY
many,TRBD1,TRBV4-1,ASSQRTGMGYEQY
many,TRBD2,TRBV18,ASSPRLADRESSTDTQY
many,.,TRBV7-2,ASSLGLNTIY
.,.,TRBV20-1,SARDEGYSPLH
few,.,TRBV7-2,ASSPGGESYGYT
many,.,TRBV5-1,ASSGDYEQY
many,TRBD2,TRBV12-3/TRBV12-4,ASSFLAAQIV
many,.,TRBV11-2,ASSPGRYNYGYT
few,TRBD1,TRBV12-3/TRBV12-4,ASSFRGLGYT
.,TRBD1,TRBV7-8,ASSAGAGTAYTGELF
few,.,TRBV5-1,ASSLVAMGGETQY
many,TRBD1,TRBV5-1,ASSLEGQPYT
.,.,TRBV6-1,ASSGHEKLF
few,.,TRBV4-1,ASSQERRISRSYNSPLH
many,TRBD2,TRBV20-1,SAGRGAWENIQY
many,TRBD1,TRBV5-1,ASSLAAGQGAADTQY
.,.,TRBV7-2,ASSSQPQETQY
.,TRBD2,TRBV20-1,SASSGGARETQY
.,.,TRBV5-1,ASSLEGIGYQPQH
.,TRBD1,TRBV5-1,ASSLGPRGQGTDTQY
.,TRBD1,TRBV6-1,ASSEITGGGQPQH
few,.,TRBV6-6,ASRSRPSETQY
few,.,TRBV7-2,ASSGPGVPGETQY
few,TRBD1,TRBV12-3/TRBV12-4,ASTPPTGHPSYNSPLH
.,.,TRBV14,ASSRRARETQY
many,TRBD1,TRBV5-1,ASSSTPGQGNTEAF
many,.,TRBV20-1,SARRSNEKLF
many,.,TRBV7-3,ASSLRGYYNEQF
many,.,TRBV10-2,ASSVTETQY
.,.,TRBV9,ASSVVGSYSYNEQF
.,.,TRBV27,ASSLEGWEGAWGEQY
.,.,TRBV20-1,SAGSGPPYNEQF
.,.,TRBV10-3,AISENGVVAHYGYT
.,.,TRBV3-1,ASSQVGSLEEAF
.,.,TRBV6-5,ASSWGANGNSPLH
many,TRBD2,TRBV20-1,SARDREMGTTYNEQF
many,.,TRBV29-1,SATNEKLF
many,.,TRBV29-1,SVAPPNTGELF
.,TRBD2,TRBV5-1,ASSVSLAGGPDTQY
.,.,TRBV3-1,ASSRLPHGYT
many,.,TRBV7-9,ASSPRTDQETQY
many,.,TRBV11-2,ASSSGGYKF
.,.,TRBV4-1,ASSQESRVGEKLF
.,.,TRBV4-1,ASSQAGPRSPNSGNTIY
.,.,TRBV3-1,ASSQGPEKLF
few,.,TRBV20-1,SARGLDGEAF